This T cell receptor beta chain was captured by sequencing in a study of blood T cell repertoires in COVID-19. About the research overall: The origin of the acute and convalescent COVID-19 samples was the United States, Italy and Spain. In each case, the material was cDNA or gDNA derived from T cells, B-cell-depleted T cells, or PBMCs.

Assay used: immunoSEQ multiplex PCR; TCRdb lists only in-frame clones, some missing. The table lists under 150,000 clones, about 85% of them singletons. Trimming cost V 5 bases and J 7 bases, with 8 bases left between them. This CDR3 spans 12 amino acids. This receptor was identified in a woman in her sixties with COVID-19, enrolled during active disease. Sequencing was done on a sample of peripheral blood. The chain joins TRBV12-3 or TRBV12-4 to TRBJ2-2; D gene ambiguous. CDR3 region: CASSPSYGELFF. The CDR3, as DNA: TGTGCCAGCAGTCCCTCCTACGGGGAGCTGTTTTTT.